Each of the 28 T cell receptor beta chains below was sequenced from the same sample in a study of T cells in Graves' hyperthyroidism and ophthalmopathy. TCR beta CDR3 regions were amplified from RNA. TCR CDR3 underwent first-round RT-PCR with the HTBI primer set. TCRdb reanalysed the multiplex PCR reads using MiXCR and keeps one entry per CDR3 protein. The repertoire holds about 350,000 distinct CDR3 sequences, 15% to 20% seen once, with 3% to 4% in the top ten. Sequences were obtained from blood. Receptors originate from a woman under 30 with Graves' hyperthyroidism.

This clonotype was seen repeatedly, ten times or more. An end of the junction differs from the germline gene, which may be a read error. The chain carries TRBV9 and TRBJ2-1; 11 nucleotides match TRBD2. The CDR3 length is 12 residues. The germline V gene has CDR1 SGDLS and CDR2 YYNGEE. The chain's CDR3 is CASSFSGGERFF. CDR3 bases: TGTGCCAGCAGCTTTAGCGGGGGGGAGCGGTTCTTC.

This clonotype has a count of ten or more. This CDR3 reads CATSSAKGRSGYTF. In DNA form, the CDR3 reads TGTGCCACCTCCTCGGCAAAGGGGAGGTCTGGCTACACCTTC. The rearrangement uses TRBV10-3 and TRBJ1-2; possible D gene TRBD1, 5 bases. The V and J ends lost 10 bases and 7 bases respectively, with 22 bases between them. The germline V gene encodes CDR1 ENHRY and CDR2 SYGVKD. CDR3 length equals 14 residues.

This clonotype was picked up many times. The chain employs TRBV5-6 and TRBJ1-2; D gene unclear. From germline, CDR1 is SGHDT and CDR2 YYEEEE. V was shortened by 0 bases and J by 4 bases, with 10 bases between the two germline ends. This CDR3 is 14 amino acids long. As DNA, the CDR3 is TGTGCCAGCAGCTTGGGTACGGATCCCTATGGCTACACCTTC. This sequence encodes CASSLGTDPYGYTF.

This clonotype was counted at least ten times. The chain is built from TRBV7-3 and TRBJ2-7, with 12 bases lining up with TRBD2. Per the germline V gene, CDR1 is SGHTA and CDR2 is FQGTGA. The ends lost 3 bases at V and 2 bases at J; junction bases unmatched: 2. CDR3 length equals 15 residues. The chain's CDR3 is CASSLSSGGAYEQYF. DNA of the CDR3: TGTGCCAGCAGCTTGTCTAGCGGGGGGGCCTACGAGCAGTACTTC.

This clonotype was detected ten times or more. V and J are TRBV11-2 and TRBJ2-5; 7 bases are shared with TRBD1. CDR1 SGHAT and CDR2 FQNNGV come from the germline V gene. Trimming took 6 bases from V and 5 from J; bases not matched to a gene: 9. The CDR3 has 14 residues. The CDR3 bases are TGTGCCAGCAGTCGGGACAGCCCCAAGGAGACCCAGTACTTC. Translated: CASSRDSPKETQYF.

This clonotype was counted between two and nine times. The V gene is TRBV6-1, the J gene TRBJ2-3; D gene unclear. CDR3 size: 15 residues. Germline CDR1 and CDR2: MNHNS and SASEGT. Trimming took 0 bases from V and 2 from J, leaving 9 bases between them. The DNA for the CDR3 is TGTGCCAGCAGTGAAGCCACAGATAACACAGATACGCAGTATTTT. It specifies CASSEATDNTDTQYF.

This clonotype has at least ten counts. This chain joins TRBV19 and TRBJ2-2; 8 bases are a match to TRBD2. The V gene's germline CDR1 is LNHDA and CDR2 SQIVND (reference sequence). Unmatched junction bases numbered 4, after V lost 6 bases and J lost 1 base. The CDR3 is 15 amino acids. Here the CDR3 reads CASSGTRQNTGELFF. Written as DNA, the CDR3 is TGTGCCAGTAGCGGGACTAGACAGAACACCGGGGAGCTGTTTTTT.

This clonotype was counted at least ten times. This chain links TRBV30 with TRBJ2-7; 11 bases are shared with TRBD2. After removal of 0 bases from V and 3 bases from J, the junction contained 13 bases not matched to a gene. The germline gives CDR1 GTSNPN, CDR2 SVGIG (reference sequence). This CDR3 is 18 amino acids long. The CDR3 DNA follows: TGTGCCTGGAGTGTACGGGGTAGCGGGGGGGATCCGATCTACGAGCAGTACTTC. Its protein is CAWSVRGSGGDPIYEQYF.

This clonotype has just a few counts. This sequence may be a read error, since a much larger clone differs from it by one base. The CDR3 end shows no conserved phenylalanine or tryptophan, and so a read error is likely. The chain combines TRBV5-1 with TRBJ1-2; D remains unclear. This CDR3 spans 16 amino acids. The V end was cut by 3 bases, the J end by 1 base, with 16 bases between. Germline lookup yields CDR1 SGHRS and CDR2 YFSETQ. CDR3 sequence (DNA): TGCGCCAGCAGCTCACCTCTAGACGGACTTAACTATGGCTACACCTAC. It yields the protein CASSSPLDGLNYGYTY.

Ten or more counts support this clonotype. The rearrangement links TRBV9 to TRBJ2-2, with a tentative D call TRBD1 (6 bases). Germline V gene lookup returns CDR1 SGDLS and CDR2 YYNGEE. V lost 0 bases to trimming and J lost 5 bases, with 14 bases between them. This CDR3 is 16 amino acids long. The CDR3 nucleotides are TGTGCCAGCAGCGTAGCTACAGGGTTAGGAACCGGGGAGCTGTTTTTT. The encoded protein is CASSVATGLGTGELFF.

In its sample, this clonotype was seen many times. The chain carries TRBV20-1 and TRBJ2-5; D not resolved. The V and J ends lost 5 bases and 3 bases respectively, with 10 bases between them. CDR1 DFQATT and CDR2 SNEGSKA come from the germline V gene (reference sequence). The CDR3 has 12 amino acids. The CDR3 is CSAPRVEETQYF. CDR3 nucleotide sequence: TGCAGTGCTCCCCGAGTGGAAGAGACCCAGTACTTC.

The gene calls are TRBV29-1 and TRBJ2-7, with TRBD1 matching over 7 bases. This CDR3 has 13 residues. After removal of 6 bases from V and 2 bases from J, the junction contained 7 bases not matched to a gene. CDR1 SQVTM and CDR2 ANQGSEA come from the germline V gene. CDR3 in amino acids: CSVPGQSAYEQYF. CDR3 bases: TGCAGCGTCCCGGGACAGTCGGCCTACGAGCAGTACTTC.

Remarks on this clonotype: Possible read error: a much larger clone is one base away. The rearrangement uses TRBV28 and TRBJ1-5; D remains ambiguous. This CDR3 has 15 amino acids. Germline CDR1 reads MDHEN; CDR2 reads SYDVKM. In nucleotides, the CDR3 is TGTGCCAGCAGTTTGGCCAGGAATGGCAATCAGCCCCAGAATTTT. This translates into CASSLARNGNQPQNF.

This clonotype was counted once. The chain has TRBV7-2 and TRBJ2-7; 8 bases agree with TRBD1. V lost 6 bases to trimming and J lost 4 bases; unmatched junction nucleotides: 5. CDR3 length: 13 amino acids. CDR1 is SGHTA and CDR2 is FQGNSA in the germline V gene. The CDR3 loop reads CASRRQGRYEQYF. The CDR3, as DNA: TGTGCCAGCAGGAGACAGGGGAGGTACGAGCAGTACTTC.

The chain carries TRBV11-1 and TRBJ1-1; 8 bases agree with TRBD1. Unmatched junction bases numbered 9, after V lost 3 bases and J lost 3 bases. The CDR3 spans 16 residues. Germline CDR1 reads SGHAT; CDR2 reads FQDESV (reference sequence). The CDR3 DNA reads as TGTGCCAGCAGCTTCCAGTGGACAGGGCCCCACACTGAAGCTTTCTTT. Encoded protein: CASSFQWTGPHTEAFF.

This clonotype has ten or more counts. The V gene is TRBV12-3 or TRBV12-4, the J gene TRBJ2-4, with 7 bases fitting TRBD1. With 6 bases clipped from V and 8 bases from J, the junction kept 10 bases outside the gene matches. The CDR3 is 14 amino acids. CDR3 coding DNA: TGTGCCAGCAGCCACGACAGGGCCGCGGACATTCAGTACTTC. It yields the protein CASSHDRAADIQYF.

The genes are TRBV5-1 and TRBJ1-2, with D unresolved. CDR1 is SGHRS and CDR2 is YFSETQ in the germline V gene. This CDR3 is 15 amino acids long. V was pared by 0 bases and J by 0 bases, with 9 bases between. The CDR3 DNA reads as TGCGCCAGCAGCTTGGCAGCAGCTACTAACTATGGCTACACCTTC. Translated, it gives CASSLAAATNYGYTF.

The chain has TRBV24-1 and TRBJ1-2, with no clear D. CDR1 is KGHDR, CDR2 SFDVKD, per germline. The CDR3 is made up of 17 amino acids. Trimming shortened V by 3 bases and J by 5 bases, and 21 bases separated the two germline ends. CDR3: CATSDLPPRTTSYGYTF. CDR3 in DNA: TGTGCCACCAGTGATCTCCCCCCGCGCACGACGAGTTATGGCTACACCTTC.

This clonotype appeared many times. The chain has TRBV4-1 and TRBJ1-2; D not resolved. The germline V and J ends were trimmed by 1 base and 2 bases, with 11 bases remaining between them. CDR1 MGHRA and CDR2 YSYEKL come from the germline V gene. The CDR3 contains 15 residues. The CDR3 loop reads CASSQVNPTNYGYTF. CDR3 sequence (DNA): TGCGCCAGCAGCCAAGTAAATCCTACCAACTATGGCTACACCTTC.

The chain is built from TRBV7-8 and TRBJ2-7; 13 nucleotides align to TRBD2. Germline values: CDR1 SGHVS, CDR2 FQNEAQ. Unmatched junction bases numbered 9, after V lost 6 bases and J lost 7 bases. The CDR3 length is 15 residues. Written as DNA, the CDR3 is TGTGCCAGCAGTGAACTAGCGGGGGGGCGTCAAGAGCAGTACTTC. This encodes CASSELAGGRQEQYF.

This clonotype was seen repeatedly, ten times or more. The chain joins TRBV20-1 to TRBJ2-5; D is unclear. Trimming left V 3 bases short and J 12 bases short, with 14 bases between. Germline values: CDR1 DFQATT, CDR2 SNEGSKA (reference sequence). The CDR3 loop spans 11 amino acids. In DNA form, the CDR3 reads TGCAGTGCTAGCGGCGAATCCGGAAAGTACTTC. Its translation is CSASGESGKYF.

This clonotype was seen at least ten times. The V and J genes are TRBV7-2 and TRBJ1-5; no clear D. With 3 bases removed from V and 4 bases from J, the gap between germline ends came to 10 bases. This CDR3 spans 14 amino acids. Germline V gene data show CDR1 as SGHTA and CDR2 as FQGNSA. DNA for the CDR3: TGTGCCAGCAGCTTGGTAGGGCTTAATCAGCCCCAGCATTTT. This sequence encodes CASSLVGLNQPQHF. Supplemented by reference TRBV7-2 and TRBJ1-5, the full variable domain reads GAGVSQSPSNKVTEKGKDVELRCDPISGHTALYWYRQSLGQGLEFLIYFQGNSAPDKSGLPSDRFSAERTGGSVSTLTIQRTQQEDSAVYLCASSLVGLNQPQHFGDGTRLSIL.

This clonotype was seen repeatedly, ten times or more. The rearrangement uses TRBV6-1 and TRBJ1-3; D is unclear. The CDR3 has 13 residues. V was pared by 7 bases and J by 2 bases, with 9 bases between. CDR1 and CDR2 from the germline V gene are MNHNS and SASEGT. In nucleotides, the CDR3 is TGTGCCAGCACCGGAACTGCTGGAAACACCATATATTTT. The encoded protein is CASTGTAGNTIYF.

The chain employs TRBV12-5 and TRBJ1-2; no firm D call. This CDR3 has 12 amino acids. The V end was cut by 1 base, the J end by 8 bases, with 8 bases between. From germline, CDR1 is LGHNT and CDR2 FRNRAP. CDR3 loop: CASGLARGGYTF. The CDR3 DNA sequence: TGTGCTAGTGGTTTGGCCCGAGGCGGCTACACCTTC.

This clonotype was observed many times. The chain combines TRBV24-1 with TRBJ2-3; 10 nucleotides line up with TRBD1. CDR1 is KGHDR, CDR2 SFDVKD, per germline. CDR3 size: 16 residues. V lost 3 bases, J lost 6 bases, and 8 bases stayed unmatched. The CDR3 region has the DNA TGTGCCACCAGTGATCACGGGACAGGGGCTACCGATACGCAGTATTTT. It translates to CATSDHGTGATDTQYF.

This clonotype showed up many times. The chain has TRBV7-2 and TRBJ1-5; 11 bases fit TRBD1. The germline gives CDR1 SGHTA, CDR2 FQGNSA. After removal of 5 bases from V and 7 bases from J, the junction contained 7 bases not matched to a gene. The CDR3 consists of 15 residues. CDR3 in DNA: TGTGCCAGCAGCCAAGGACAGGGGGCGAGACAGCCCCAGCATTTT. Amino acid sequence: CASSQGQGARQPQHF.

This clonotype has ten or more counts. This chain connects TRBV15 to TRBJ2-7; D unclear. There are 15 residues in the CDR3. Per germline, CDR1 LNHNV and CDR2 YYDKDF (reference sequence). V was trimmed by 0 bases and J by 0 bases, leaving 9 bases between them. The CDR3 sequence: CATSRDPGYSYEQYF. In DNA form, the CDR3 reads TGTGCCACCAGCAGAGATCCGGGCTACTCCTACGAGCAGTACTTC.

This clonotype was found many times. CDR3: CASGDSGEGWETQYF. The CDR3 DNA sequence: TGTGCCAGCGGGGATTCGGGGGAAGGATGGGAGACCCAGTACTTC. The chain recombines TRBV6-5 with TRBJ2-5; maybe TRBD2 (6 bases). Germline loops: CDR1 MNHEY, CDR2 SVGAGI. CDR3 length: 15 residues. V was clipped by 8 bases and J by 5 bases, with 21 bases between them.